The 16 T cell receptor beta chains in this list originate from one sample, sequenced in a study of shared clonotypes between healthy human individuals. Method: immunoSEQ multiplex PCR; TCRdb's copy keeps in-frame clones and lacks some. The data contain approximately 2.5 million clones, approximately 92% of them seen just once; the ten biggest clones take up more than 0.12%. Sequenced input: naive CD4+ T cells sorted from blood. Subset in this sample: CD45RA+ positively selected. Receptors originate from a young man in good health.

This clone appeared a few times. The same CDR3 can be traced to other DNA sequences in this sample. CDR3: CASSLGQGETQYF. For the CDR3, the DNA is TGCGCCAGCAGCTTGGGGCAGGGGGAGACCCAGTACTTC. The chain uses TRBV5-1 and TRBJ2-5; TRBD1 might be the D (6 bases). There are 13 residues in the CDR3. V lost 0 bases and J lost 5, with 8 bases in between. The germline V gene has CDR1 SGHRS and CDR2 YFSETQ. Full variable domain (missing parts from reference TRBV5-1 and TRBJ2-5): KAGVTQTPRYLIKTRGQQVTLSCSPISGHRSVSWYQQTPGQGLQFLFEYFSETQRNKGNFPGRFSGRQFSNSRSEMNVSTLELGDSALYLCASSLGQGETQYFGPGTRLLVL.

The rearrangement joins TRBV2 to TRBJ1-1; 8 bases are a match to TRBD1. CDR1 is SNHLY, CDR2 FYNNEI, per germline. This CDR3 spans 12 amino acids. The ends lost 6 bases at V and 10 bases at J; junction bases unmatched: 7. CDR3 amino acids: CASSQGAGGAFF. The CDR3 bases are TGTGCCAGCAGCCAGGGGGCCGGTGGAGCTTTCTTT.

This clone is a singleton in its sample. This chain connects TRBV4-1 to TRBJ1-3; D unclear. The V end lost 1 base, the J end lost 0 bases, and 4 bases lay between the germline ends. Germline V gene sequence: CDR1 MGHRA, CDR2 YSYEKL. The length of the CDR3 is 14 residues. The CDR3 sequence: CASSQVPSGNTIYF. The CDR3 DNA follows: TGCGCCAGCAGCCAAGTACCCTCTGGAAACACCATATATTTT.

This chain joins TRBV6-5 and TRBJ2-2; D may be TRBD2 (5 bases). The CDR3 runs to 14 residues. V gave up 5 bases and J gave up 5 bases, with 12 bases separating them. Germline CDR1 and CDR2: MNHEY and SVGAGI. The CDR3 DNA follows: TGTGCCAGCAGTCCAGCTGGGAGAACCGGGGAGCTGTTTTTT. As protein: CASSPAGRTGELFF.

This chain links TRBV7-2 with TRBJ2-4, with D tentatively TRBD1 or TRBD2 (5 bases each). The V and J ends lost 8 bases and 6 bases respectively, with 20 bases between them. The germline V gene has CDR1 SGHTA and CDR2 FQGNSA. This CDR3 comprises 15 residues. CDR3 bases: TGTGCCAGCGCGTCTAGGTCCGGGGCTGGAAACATTCAGTACTTC. This codes for CASASRSGAGNIQYF.

This chain links TRBV25-1 with TRBJ2-1; D not certain. The CDR3 totals 15 residues. Germline values: CDR1 MGHDK, CDR2 SYGVNS. The V end was cut by 2 bases, the J end by 0 bases, with 8 bases between. The CDR3 protein is CASSEPGSSYNEQFF. The CDR3 bases are TGTGCCAGCAGTGAACCCGGAAGCTCCTACAATGAGCAGTTCTTC.

Note on this clone: The sample has other DNA sequences that encode this CDR3 too. CDR3: CASSRDSSNEKLFF. CDR3 nucleotides: TGTGCCAGCAGCAGGGACAGTTCTAATGAAAAACTGTTTTTT. This chain connects TRBV7-2 to TRBJ1-4; TRBD1 agrees at 7 bases. V was clipped by 5 bases and J by 3 bases; unmatched bases: 3. Germline CDR1 is SGHTA and CDR2 is FQGNSA. The CDR3 contains 14 residues.

The rearrangement uses TRBV25-1 and TRBJ2-1; 9 bases align to TRBD2. There are 14 residues in the CDR3. V lost 9 bases to trimming and J lost 3 bases; unmatched junction nucleotides: 6. Germline V gene data show CDR1 as MGHDK and CDR2 as SYGVNS. The CDR3 nucleotides read TGTGCCAGTACCCTAGCGGGAATCTACAATGAGCAGTTCTTC. Its translation is CASTLAGIYNEQFF.

The chain joins TRBV7-9 to TRBJ2-1; TRBD1 matches 8 bases. The germline CDR1 and CDR2 sequences are SEHNR and FQNEAQ (reference sequence). This CDR3 has 15 amino acids. The trim removed 6 bases at V and 8 bases at J, leaving 12 bases unmatched. The CDR3 is CASSFYQGAWDEQFF. As DNA, the CDR3 is TGTGCCAGCAGTTTTTATCAGGGGGCTTGGGATGAGCAGTTCTTC.

This rearrangement joins TRBV15 to TRBJ2-5; 10 bases map to TRBD2. J gave up 7 bases and V 4 bases, and 9 bases lay outside the gene matches. This CDR3 is 15 amino acids long. Per the germline V gene, CDR1 is LNHNV and CDR2 is YYDKDF (reference sequence). CDR3 sequence (DNA): TGTGCCACCAGCACAAGCGGGAGGGCCTTGGGGACCCAGTACTTC. Amino acids: CATSTSGRALGTQYF.

The chain uses TRBV7-2 and TRBJ2-3; D is unresolved. This CDR3 is built from 12 residues. Germline CDR1 SGHTA, CDR2 FQGNSA. V shed 4 bases and J shed 4 bases, with 6 bases lying between them. The CDR3: CASSSRPDTQYF. The CDR3 DNA sequence: TGTGCCAGCAGCTCTCGACCAGATACGCAGTATTTT.

The chain recombines TRBV19 with TRBJ2-3, with TRBD1 matching over 8 bases. V lost 1 base and J lost 0; bases outside the gene matches: 6. This CDR3 region has 17 residues. Germline-derived CDR1 and CDR2 are LNHDA and SQIVND (reference sequence). The CDR3 protein is CASSIVGTGSSTDTQYF. Here the CDR3 DNA reads TGTGCCAGTAGTATAGTCGGGACAGGTTCCAGCACAGATACGCAGTATTTT.

This chain joins TRBV19 and TRBJ2-7; tentatively, D is TRBD1 (6 bases). CDR1 and CDR2 (germline): LNHDA, SQIVND (reference sequence). CDR3 length: 13 amino acids. The ends were cut back, 6 bases at V and 5 bases at J, with 14 bases in the middle. CDR3 sequence reads: CASSNLQGHEQYF. DNA for the CDR3: TGTGCCAGTAGCAATTTACAGGGCCACGAGCAGTACTTC.

The chain recombines TRBV9 with TRBJ2-1, with 8 bases that match TRBD1. The CDR3 has 14 residues. V was pared by 4 bases and J by 9 bases, with 9 bases of the junction left unmatched. In germline, CDR1 is SGDLS, CDR2 YYNGEE. The CDR3 protein is CASSKEDRAAEQFF. The CDR3 DNA is TGTGCCAGCAGCAAAGAGGACAGGGCGGCTGAGCAGTTCTTC. Drawing the rest from reference TRBV9 and TRBJ2-1, the complete variable domain is DSGVTQTPKHLITATGQRVTLRCSPRSGDLSVYWYQQSLDQGLQFLIQYYNGEERAKGNILERFSAQQFPDLHSELNLSSLELGDSALYFCASSKEDRAAEQFFGPGTRLTVL.

This clone came up a few times. Other DNA variants within this sample encode the same CDR3. The V and J genes are TRBV5-1 and TRBJ1-5; TRBD1 is a possible D gene (5 bases). The CDR3 has 15 residues. Germline CDR1 reads SGHRS; CDR2 reads YFSETQ. The V end lost 5 bases, the J end lost 1 base, and 13 bases lay between the germline ends. CDR3 nucleotides: TGCGCCAGCAGTTCCGAGGGGACGAGCAATCAGCCCCAGCATTTT. Its translation: CASSSEGTSNQPQHF.

The gene calls are TRBV9 and TRBJ2-7; D is ambiguous. The CDR3 extends over 15 amino acids. Germline V CDR1 and CDR2: SGDLS, YYNGEE. The V and J ends lost 2 bases and 3 bases respectively, with 15 bases between them. Here the CDR3 DNA reads TGTGCCAGCAGCGTCCCGAGACCAAAGAGCTACGAGCAGTACTTC. This translates into CASSVPRPKSYEQYF.